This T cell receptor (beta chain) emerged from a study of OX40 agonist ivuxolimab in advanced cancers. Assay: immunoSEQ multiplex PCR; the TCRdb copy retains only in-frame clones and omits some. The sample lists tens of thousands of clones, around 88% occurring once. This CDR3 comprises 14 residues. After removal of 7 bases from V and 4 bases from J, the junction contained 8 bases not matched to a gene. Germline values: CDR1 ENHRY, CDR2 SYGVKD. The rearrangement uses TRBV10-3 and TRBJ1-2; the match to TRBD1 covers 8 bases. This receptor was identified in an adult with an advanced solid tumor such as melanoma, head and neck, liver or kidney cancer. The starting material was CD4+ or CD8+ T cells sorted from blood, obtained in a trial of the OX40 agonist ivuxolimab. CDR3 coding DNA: TGTGCCATCACAAGACAGGGGCGACCCTATGGCTACACCTTC. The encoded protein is CAITRQGRPYGYTF.